The entry below describes one T cell receptor beta chain. The CDR3 sequence is 13 residues long. With 3 bases removed from V and 7 bases from J, the gap between germline ends came to 12 bases. Looked up from germline, CDR1 is WNHNN and CDR2 is SYGVQD (reference sequence). This sample is part of a study of blood T cell repertoires in COVID-19. Study overall: COVID-19 samples from acute and convalescent phases originated in the United States, Italy and Spain. Sample material is recorded as cDNA or gDNA derived from T cells, B-cell-depleted T cells, or PBMCs.

In the original processing: Researchers report that nucleated cell counts were estimated from reference gene primer amplification. TCRdb's copy holds only in-frame clones and misses some; the assay was immunoSEQ multiplex PCR. V and J calls and clone size are those listed in that table; D and trimming were worked out from the DNA. Of 200,000 to 250,000 clones detected, about 90% appear once; the ten largest clones hold under 2.5%. This clonotype was obtained from a man aged 40-55 years with active or convalescent COVID-19. This chain links TRBV10-1 with TRBJ1-2; possibly TRBD1 for D (6 bases). The sample consisted of peripheral blood. In DNA form, the CDR3 reads TGCGCCAGCAGTGATGGACAGAATTTTGGCTACACCTTC. Its translation: CASSDGQNFGYTF.